Sequencing of this TCR beta chain was carried out in a study of T cell responses to AZD1222 COVID-19 vaccine. Clones were read by immunoSEQ multiplex PCR, and TCRdb kept only the in-frame ones, dropping some. The table includes roughly 160,000 clones, around 90% detected once. Between the trimmed V and J ends, which lost 0 bases and 2 bases, there was a span of 15 bases. This CDR3 is 16 amino acids long. Germline loops: CDR1 SGHRS, CDR2 YFSETQ. This clone was recorded a few times. This chain connects TRBV5-1 to TRBJ2-7, with a weak D call TRBD2 (5 bases). The sequence derives from an adult who received the AZD1222 COVID-19 vaccine. Specimen: peripheral blood, collected 28 days after the second AZD1222 dose. In nucleotides, the CDR3 is TGCGCCAGCAGCTTGGTTCTAGGAGGATCCGCCTACGAGCAGTACTTC. Amino acids: CASSLVLGGSAYEQYF.